The 2 T cell receptor beta chains given below trace back to one sample, sequenced in a study of blood T cell repertoires in COVID-19. Here immunoSEQ multiplex PCR was the method, and the copy in TCRdb shows in-frame clones only, minus some. Of 150,000 to 200,000 clones in the sample, about 80% are singletons; the top ten hold roughly 7%. The sequenced sample consisted of peripheral blood. The receptors were gathered from a woman in her forties with COVID-19, enrolled during active disease.

This chain uses TRBV7-2 with TRBJ2-1; 9 bases map to TRBD1. Germline CDR1 and CDR2: SGHTA and FQGNSA. Trimming removed 5 bases from V and 8 bases from J; junction bases left unmatched: 7. This CDR3 has 14 amino acids. CDR3 sequence reads: CASSPRTGADEQFF. The CDR3, as DNA: TGTGCCAGCAGCCCCCGGACAGGGGCGGATGAGCAGTTCTTC.

The genes are TRBV7-8 and TRBJ2-1; D might be TRBD1 (5 bases). Germline values: CDR1 SGHVS, CDR2 FQNEAQ. The CDR3 length is 14 residues. V was cut by 5 bases and J by 8 bases, with 16 bases left in between. CDR3 sequence reads: CASSPLGRVDEQFF. The CDR3 nucleotides are TGTGCCAGCAGCCCCCTGGGCAGGGTCGATGAGCAGTTCTTC.